The source of this T cell receptor beta chain is a study of blood T cell repertoires in COVID-19. Study as a whole: Nucleic acid was either cDNA or gDNA, and it came from T cells, B-cell-depleted T cells, or PBMCs.

Germline CDR1 SNHLY, CDR2 FYNNEI. This CDR3 contains 12 residues. Trimming cost V 8 bases and J 0 bases, with 7 bases left between them. The protocol was immunoSEQ multiplex PCR, while the TCRdb copy is restricted to in-frame clones and leaves out a portion. Here the sample spans 100,000 to 150,000 clones, 80% to 90% being singletons. The V gene is TRBV2, the J gene TRBJ1-1, with a weak D call TRBD1 (5 bases). The source material was peripheral blood. The origin of this receptor is a man of 80 years or more with active or convalescent COVID-19. The CDR3 region is CASWGLNTEAFF. The CDR3 nucleotides are TGTGCCAGCTGGGGCTTGAACACTGAAGCTTTCTTT. The whole variable domain, remainder taken from reference TRBV2 and TRBJ1-1, is EPEVTQTPSHQVTQMGQEVILRCVPISNHLYFYWYRQILGQKVEFLVSFYNNEISEKSEIFDDQFSVERPDGSNFTLKIRSTKLEDSAMYFCASWGLNTEAFFGQGTRLTVV.